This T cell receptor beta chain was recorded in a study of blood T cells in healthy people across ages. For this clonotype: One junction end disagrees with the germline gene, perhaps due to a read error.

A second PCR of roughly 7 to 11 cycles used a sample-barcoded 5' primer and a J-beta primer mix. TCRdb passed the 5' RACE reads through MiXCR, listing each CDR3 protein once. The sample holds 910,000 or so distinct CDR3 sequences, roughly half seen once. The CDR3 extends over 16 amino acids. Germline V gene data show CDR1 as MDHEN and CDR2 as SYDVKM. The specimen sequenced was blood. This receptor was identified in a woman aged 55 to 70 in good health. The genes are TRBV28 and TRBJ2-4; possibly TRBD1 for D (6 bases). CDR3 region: CASSGRDTVAKNIQYF. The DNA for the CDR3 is TGCGCCAGCAGCGGTAGGGACACTGTAGCCAAAAACATTCAGTACTTC.